Listed here are 22 T cell receptor beta chains from one sample, sequenced in a study of T-cell reconstitution after alpha-beta-depleted transplantation in children. Unique molecular identifiers were used in preparing the TCRbeta library. A single record per CDR3 protein comes from TCRdb applying MiXCR to the PCR reads. The sample holds 440,000 or so distinct CDR3 sequences, around two fifths seen once. Sequences were derived from PBMCs, sampled before TCRalphabeta/CD19-depleted stem cell transplant. These receptors originate from a girl aged 2 to 10 with aplastic anemia, due to receive a stem cell transplant.

This clonotype was found many times. The rearrangement links TRBV5-1 to TRBJ2-4; D is perhaps TRBD2 (5 bases). CDR1 is SGHRS, CDR2 YFSETQ, per germline. The V gene lost 0 bases and the J gene lost 8 bases, with 21 bases spanning the gap. The CDR3 sequence is 17 residues long. DNA of the CDR3: TGCGCCAGCAGCTTGGCCCGGGGTACGGCGCCTGGCTACATTCAGTACTTC. Amino acids: CASSLARGTAPGYIQYF.

In DNA form, the CDR3 reads TGTGCCAGCAGACGGACCGGCGAAGAGACCCAGTACTTC. Translation gives CASRRTGEETQYF. V is TRBV28 and J is TRBJ2-5; D ambiguous. The germline V gene has CDR1 MDHEN and CDR2 SYDVKM. The V and J ends lost 6 bases and 3 bases respectively, with 11 bases between them. The CDR3 sequence is 13 residues long.

The chain joins TRBV20-1 to TRBJ2-1; 9 nucleotides line up with TRBD2. After removal of 3 bases from V and 11 bases from J, the junction contained 8 bases not matched to a gene. The CDR3 is 13 amino acids. Per the germline V gene, CDR1 is DFQATT and CDR2 is SNEGSKA (reference sequence). CDR3 sequence: CSARAIAGAQQFF. CDR3 bases: TGCAGTGCTAGGGCCATAGCGGGAGCCCAGCAGTTCTTC.

This clonotype was counted between two and nine times. This chain joins TRBV15 and TRBJ1-2; D is unresolved. Per germline, CDR1 LNHNV and CDR2 YYDKDF (reference sequence). There are 14 residues in the CDR3. V lost 4 bases to trimming and J lost 6 bases, with 15 bases between them. The CDR3 sequence is CATSIGTGGNGYTF. In DNA, the CDR3 is TGTGCCACCAGCATAGGTACCGGTGGGAATGGCTACACCTTC.

The V gene is TRBV7-2, the J gene TRBJ2-1; 8 positions agree with TRBD1. The V gene's germline CDR1 is SGHTA and CDR2 FQGNSA. CDR3 length: 14 residues. The V and J ends lost 4 bases and 8 bases, in that order; junction bases with no gene match: 7. The CDR3 nucleotides read TGTGCCAGCAGCTACGACAGGGGTGCGGATGAGCAGTTCTTC. As protein: CASSYDRGADEQFF.

The rearrangement joins TRBV20-1 to TRBJ2-7; TRBD1 might be the D (5 bases). Germline CDR1 is DFQATT and CDR2 is SNEGSKA (reference sequence). The CDR3 is 15 amino acids. The V end lost 1 base, the J end lost 4 bases, and 17 bases lay between the germline ends. The chain's CDR3 is CSARGVQGTVYEQYF. In nucleotides, the CDR3 is TGCAGTGCTAGAGGAGTTCAGGGCACGGTGTACGAGCAGTACTTC.

This clonotype occurred a few times. V usage is TRBV20-1 and J usage is TRBJ2-1; a possible D gene is TRBD2 (6 bases). V was pared by 3 bases and J by 8 bases, with 14 bases between. CDR3 size: 13 residues. Germline CDR1 DFQATT, CDR2 SNEGSKA (reference sequence). CDR3 protein: CSASQLARDEQFF. In DNA, the CDR3 is TGCAGTGCTAGTCAACTAGCTAGGGATGAGCAGTTCTTC.

The chain recombines TRBV10-3 with TRBJ2-2, with 13 bases matching TRBD2. The CDR3 is 17 amino acids. Germline assignment: CDR1 ENHRY and CDR2 SYGVKD. V lost 6 bases to trimming and J lost 3 bases; unmatched junction nucleotides: 7. The CDR3, as DNA: TGTGCCATCAGGAGACTAGCGGGGGGCACTGACACCGGGGAGCTGTTTTTT. Translation gives CAIRRLAGGTDTGELFF.

This clonotype was counted between two and nine times. The chain has TRBV4-2 and TRBJ2-1; D is tentatively TRBD1 or TRBD2 (5 bases each). This CDR3 is 17 amino acids long. V was cut by 4 bases and J by 0 bases, with 16 bases left in between. CDR1 is LGHNA and CDR2 is YNFKEQ in the germline V gene. CDR3 in amino acids: CASSPLGTQGSYNEQFF. The CDR3 DNA sequence: TGTGCCAGCAGCCCCCTGGGGACCCAGGGCTCCTACAATGAGCAGTTCTTC.

About this clonotype itself: The junction and the germline gene differ at one end; a read error may be behind it. This chain links TRBV2 with TRBJ2-3, with TRBD2 matching 13 bases. CDR3 length: 17 residues. Per the germline V gene, CDR1 is SNHLY and CDR2 is FYNNEI. CDR3 sequence: CACSEGGLAGRTDTQYF. The CDR3, as DNA: TGTGCCTGCAGTGAAGGGGGACTAGCGGGACGCACAGATACGCAGTATTTT.

The rearrangement links TRBV6-1 to TRBJ2-5, with 9 bases identical to TRBD1. Germline-derived CDR1 and CDR2 are MNHNS and SASEGT. The junction had 4 bases not matched to a gene; V was cut back by 4 bases and J by 4 bases. The CDR3 is 14 amino acids. CDR3 bases: TGTGCCAGCAGTGTCCGGGACAGGGTAGAGACCCAGTACTTC. This sequence encodes CASSVRDRVETQYF.

The chain uses TRBV12-3 or TRBV12-4 and TRBJ2-7; 8 positions match TRBD2. V gave up 5 bases and J gave up 6 bases; unmatched junction bases: 3. The CDR3 runs 12 residues. The CDR3 region has the DNA TGTGCCAGCAGTCCCGGGAGGGTCGAGCAGTACTTC. Protein product: CASSPGRVEQYF.

This clonotype was seen a few times. The chain combines TRBV28 with TRBJ2-7; D is unclear. With 4 bases removed from V and 0 bases from J, the gap between germline ends came to 13 bases. This CDR3 is 15 amino acids long. CDR1 and CDR2 from the germline V gene are MDHEN and SYDVKM. The CDR3, as DNA: TGTGCCAGCAGTTCGCCAGGTTCCAGCTCCTACGAGCAGTACTTC. Its translation is CASSSPGSSSYEQYF.

Here the CDR3 DNA reads TGTGCCACGGCCGACTACGAGCAGTACTTC. Translation: CATADYEQYF. V is TRBV7-9 and J is TRBJ2-7; D gene unclear. CDR3 length: 10 amino acids. V lost 10 bases and J lost 3, with 7 bases in between. Germline values: CDR1 SEHNR, CDR2 FQNEAQ (reference sequence).

CDR3 loop: CSVVAGLQETQYF. For the CDR3, the DNA is TGCAGCGTTGTAGCTGGCCTCCAAGAGACCCAGTACTTC. V usage is TRBV29-1 and J usage is TRBJ2-5, with D hard to call. The CDR3 totals 13 residues. Germline CDR1 is SQVTM and CDR2 is ANQGSEA. V lost 4 bases and J 1 base, leaving 10 bases between the germline ends.

The V call is TRBV7-2, the J call TRBJ1-1, with 7 bases fitting TRBD1. The CDR3 is 13 amino acids. Per germline, CDR1 SGHTA and CDR2 FQGNSA. V dropped 5 bases and J dropped 7; count of bases not matched to a gene: 7. This CDR3 reads CASSQGTVFEAFF. CDR3 in DNA: TGTGCCAGCAGCCAGGGGACAGTCTTTGAAGCTTTCTTT.

This clonotype appeared many times. This chain connects TRBV7-2 to TRBJ2-1; D is uncertain. V was clipped by 5 bases and J by 6 bases, with 17 bases between them. This CDR3 comprises 15 residues. Germline V CDR1 and CDR2: SGHTA, FQGNSA. The CDR3 DNA reads as TGTGCCAGCAGCACTCTTCTGGGTTTACTCAATGAGCAGTTCTTC. This codes for CASSTLLGLLNEQFF. Looking up the rest from reference TRBV7-2 and TRBJ2-1 gives the full variable domain: GAGVSQSPSNKVTEKGKDVELRCDPISGHTALYWYRQSLGQGLEFLIYFQGNSAPDKSGLPSDRFSAERTGGSVSTLTIQRTQQEDSAVYLCASSTLLGLLNEQFFGPGTRLTVL.

The chain joins TRBV6-1 to TRBJ2-1, with 9 positions matching TRBD1. The junction had 4 bases not matched to a gene; V was cut back by 5 bases and J by 5 bases. This CDR3 comprises 14 residues. Germline lookup yields CDR1 MNHNS and CDR2 SASEGT. The CDR3 spells CASSPQGADNEQFF. The CDR3 nucleotides read TGTGCCAGCAGTCCACAGGGGGCGGACAATGAGCAGTTCTTC.

This clonotype was counted a few times. For the CDR3, the DNA is TGTGCCAGCAACCCAGGGGGGGAGGTACTGAACACTGAAGCTTTCTTT. Translating it yields CASNPGGEVLNTEAFF. This sequence joins TRBV9 and TRBJ1-1, with 7 nucleotides matching TRBD1. Trimming took 6 bases from V and 0 from J; bases not matched to a gene: 11. CDR3 length equals 16 residues. Germline CDR1 and CDR2: SGDLS and YYNGEE.

This clonotype was observed a few times. The chain combines TRBV20-1 with TRBJ2-7; D is tentatively TRBD1 or TRBD2 (6 bases each). This CDR3 contains 15 residues. From germline, CDR1 is DFQATT and CDR2 SNEGSKA (reference sequence). Trimming cost V 3 bases and J 5 bases, with 20 bases left between them. The CDR3 DNA reads as TGCAGTGCTAGCGGATCATCGTACAGGGAGGACGAGCAGTACTTC. Protein sequence: CSASGSSYREDEQYF.

V gene TRBV5-1 combines with J gene TRBJ2-4; 7 bases are a match to TRBD1. V trimming: 1 base; J trimming: 6 bases; junction bases outside the gene matches: 13. Germline V lookup: CDR1 SGHRS, CDR2 YFSETQ. The length of the CDR3 is 17 residues. The CDR3: CASSLFSGTASGNIQYF. CDR3 DNA: TGCGCCAGCAGCTTGTTTTCCGGGACAGCCTCGGGAAACATTCAGTACTTC.

The chain couples TRBV20-1 to TRBJ2-1; unclear D gene. The CDR3 loop spans 13 amino acids. Trimming took 4 bases from V and 3 from J, leaving 10 bases between them. In germline, CDR1 is DFQATT, CDR2 SNEGSKA (reference sequence). The CDR3 DNA sequence: TGCAGTGCTATTCCGGATGTCTACAATGAGCAGTTCTTC. This translates into CSAIPDVYNEQFF.